Below are 5 T cell receptor beta chains sequenced from a single sample in a study of Ad26.COV2.S vaccination and SARS-CoV-2 variants. Here immunoSEQ multiplex PCR was the method, and the copy in TCRdb shows in-frame clones only, minus some. Of under 150,000 clones detected, roughly 88% appear once; the ten largest clones hold 5%. The starting material was peripheral blood, obtained after recovery from COVID-19. The receptors come from a human donor who had recovered from COVID-19.

V is TRBV7-8 and J is TRBJ1-1; unclear D gene. Germline V gene data show CDR1 as SGHVS and CDR2 as FQNEAQ. The length of the CDR3 is 16 residues. V was clipped by 0 bases and J by 5 bases, with 16 bases between them. The CDR3 sequence: CASSLALRGRRTEAFF. DNA of the CDR3: TGTGCCAGCAGCTTAGCGCTACGGGGAAGGAGGACTGAAGCTTTCTTT.

The chain recombines TRBV19 with TRBJ2-7, with D perhaps being TRBD1 or TRBD2 (6 bases each). Germline-derived CDR1 and CDR2 are LNHDA and SQIVND (reference sequence). V lost 4 bases and J 5 bases, leaving 18 bases between the germline ends. The CDR3 loop spans 15 amino acids. This CDR3 reads CASSNRGGSGDEQYF. CDR3 DNA sequence: TGTGCCAGTAGTAATCGAGGGGGTTCGGGAGACGAGCAGTACTTC.

The chain employs TRBV5-3 and TRBJ2-5, with D uncertain. TRBV5-3 is reported as an ORF; its role is uncertain. V lost 4 bases and J lost 7, with 14 bases in between. The CDR3 spans 13 residues. The DNA of the CDR3 is TGTGCCAGAAGCCCGCCGGGTGGGGTGACCCAGTACTTC. This sequence encodes CARSPPGGVTQYF.

V usage is TRBV7-9 and J usage is TRBJ2-1; 8 bases match TRBD1. The CDR3 contains 17 residues. Germline lookup yields CDR1 SEHNR and CDR2 FQNEAQ (reference sequence). Unmatched junction bases numbered 13, after V lost 5 bases and J lost 4 bases. The CDR3 loop is CASSPASSGGLYNEQFF. In nucleotides, the CDR3 is TGTGCCAGCAGCCCAGCCTCTTCAGGGGGCCTTTACAATGAGCAGTTCTTC.

The rearrangement uses TRBV5-1 and TRBJ1-3; the D gene is possibly TRBD1 (5 bases). Trimming took off 0 bases at V and 6 bases at J, with 13 bases between the two ends. The CDR3 runs 15 residues. Germline V CDR1 and CDR2: SGHRS, YFSETQ. The CDR3 bases are TGCGCCAGCAGCTTGGCGAATGCCAGGGAAAACACCATATATTTT. Amino acids: CASSLANARENTIYF.